In its sample, the clone carrying this TCR beta chain was seen many times. This sample stems from a study of early T cells in non-severe SARS-CoV-2 infection. Individual cDNA molecules received unique molecular identifiers during library preparation. TCRdb re-called the 5' RACE reads through MiXCR, storing one row per CDR3 protein. Of approximately 40,000 distinct CDR3 sequences in the sample, approximately 10% are singletons; the top ten hold around 12%. The germline CDR1 and CDR2 sequences are SGHDN and FVKESK. The length of the CDR3 is 13 residues. The V end lost 8 bases, the J end lost 4 bases, and 15 bases lay between the germline ends.

The source of this sequence is an adult who was a healthcare worker with PCR-confirmed SARS-CoV-2 infection or an uninfected control (not recorded which). The chain uses TRBV14 and TRBJ2-7; D might be TRBD1 or TRBD2, each matching 5 bases. The material sequenced was whole blood. The DNA for the CDR3 is TGTGCCAGCTCCGACTATGGACATTACGAGCAGTACTTC. Amino acids: CASSDYGHYEQYF.